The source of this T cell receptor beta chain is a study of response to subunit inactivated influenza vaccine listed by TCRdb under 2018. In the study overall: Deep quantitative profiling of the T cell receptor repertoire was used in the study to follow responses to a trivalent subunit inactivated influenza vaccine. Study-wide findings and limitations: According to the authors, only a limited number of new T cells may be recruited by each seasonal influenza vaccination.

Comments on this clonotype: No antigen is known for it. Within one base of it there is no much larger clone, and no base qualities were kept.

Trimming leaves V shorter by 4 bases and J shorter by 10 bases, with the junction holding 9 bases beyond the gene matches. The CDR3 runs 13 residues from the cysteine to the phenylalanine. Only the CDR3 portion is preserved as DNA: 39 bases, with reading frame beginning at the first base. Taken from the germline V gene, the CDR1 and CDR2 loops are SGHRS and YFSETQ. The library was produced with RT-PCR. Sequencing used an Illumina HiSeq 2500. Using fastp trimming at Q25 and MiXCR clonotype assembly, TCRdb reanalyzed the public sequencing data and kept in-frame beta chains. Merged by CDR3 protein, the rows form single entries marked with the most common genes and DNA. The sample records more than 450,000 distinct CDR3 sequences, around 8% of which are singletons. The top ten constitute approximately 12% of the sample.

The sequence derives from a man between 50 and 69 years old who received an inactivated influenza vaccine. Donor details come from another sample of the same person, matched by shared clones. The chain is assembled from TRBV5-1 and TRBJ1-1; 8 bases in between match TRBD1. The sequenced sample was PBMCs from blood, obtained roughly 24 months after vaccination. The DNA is TGCGCCAGCAGCCAAGGACAGGGCGATGGAGCTTTCTTT. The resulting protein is CASSQGQGDGAFF.